One and the same sample provided the 5 T cell receptor beta chains below, sequenced in a study of blood T cell repertoires in COVID-19. Here immunoSEQ multiplex PCR was the method, and the copy in TCRdb shows in-frame clones only, minus some. The sample records roughly 300,000 clones, roughly 83% being singletons. Sequenced input: peripheral blood. These receptors were taken from a woman aged 45-65 years with acute or convalescent COVID-19.

V and J are TRBV11-2 and TRBJ2-7; perhaps TRBD2 as D (6 bases). The germline V gene has CDR1 SGHAT and CDR2 FQNNGV. With 5 bases removed from V and 5 bases from J, the gap between germline ends came to 22 bases. The CDR3 consists of 16 residues. The CDR3, as DNA: TGTGCCAGCAGCCCGGGGACGGCGGGACTCTTGGACGAGCAGTACTTC. It specifies CASSPGTAGLLDEQYF.

The CDR3 reads CASRTGTAWETQYF. The CDR3 DNA reads TGCGCCAGCCGAACCGGGACTGCCTGGGAGACCCAGTACTTC. The chain recombines TRBV10-2 with TRBJ2-5, with D possibly matching TRBD2 (6 bases). Trimming cost V 8 bases and J 5 bases, with 18 bases left between them. The length of the CDR3 is 14 residues. Germline V gene data show CDR1 as WSHSY and CDR2 as SAAADI.

The chain employs TRBV20-1 and TRBJ1-5, with no clear D. This CDR3 spans 15 amino acids. Germline V gene data show CDR1 as DFQATT and CDR2 as SNEGSKA (reference sequence). Trimming cost V 3 bases and J 2 bases, with 14 bases left between them. The CDR3 protein is CSASLGGGGNQPQHF. DNA of the CDR3: TGCAGTGCTAGTCTGGGAGGTGGTGGCAATCAGCCCCAGCATTTT.

The genes are TRBV29-1 and TRBJ2-1; the D gene is possibly TRBD2 (5 bases). Germline V gene lookup returns CDR1 SQVTM and CDR2 ANQGSEA. Trimming cost V 2 bases and J 9 bases, with 11 bases left between them. The CDR3 spans 12 residues. The CDR3 nucleotides are TGCAGCGTTGAACCGGGGATCGGTGAGCAGTTCTTC. Its translation is CSVEPGIGEQFF.

This chain joins TRBV5-1 and TRBJ2-7; D ambiguous. Between the trimmed V and J ends, which lost 4 bases and 0 bases, there was a span of 11 bases. The CDR3 is 14 amino acids. Germline V gives CDR1 SGHRS, CDR2 YFSETQ. CDR3 residues: CASSQVTSSYEQYF. In DNA form, the CDR3 reads TGCGCCAGCAGCCAGGTCACGAGCTCCTACGAGCAGTACTTC.